The present entry profiles one TCR beta chain with its context. The germline CDR1 and CDR2 sequences are SGHRS and YFSETQ. The CDR3 contains 19 residues. Trimming took 1 base from V and 3 from J; bases not matched to a gene: 13. The data are from a study of blood T cell repertoires in COVID-19. Some clones are missing from TCRdb's copy, which holds only in-frame ones; the method was immunoSEQ multiplex PCR. The sample yields roughly 150,000 clones, about 92% seen once. V is TRBV5-1 and J is TRBJ1-4, with 9 positions matching TRBD1. This clonotype originated in a woman aged 60 to 75 with COVID-19, enrolled during active disease. Sequencing was carried out using peripheral blood. The CDR3 nucleotides are TGCGCCAGCAGCTTGTGGGGACAGGGTGCCGCAGCTGCTAATGAAAAACTGTTTTTT. Translation: CASSLWGQGAAAANEKLFF.